This T cell receptor beta chain came from a study of T cell responses to AZD1222 COVID-19 vaccine. Background on the study: Pooling of second doses given at about 4 or about 12 weeks was done.

The study, taken as a whole, reports: Spike-specific TCR breadth and depth grew following two AZD1222 doses. In a largely white British group with more females than males, clonal diversity was possibly underestimated.

Assay used: immunoSEQ multiplex PCR; TCRdb lists only in-frame clones, some missing. The sample includes about 83,000 clones, more than 70% seen only once; the top ten take roughly 8.7%. A word on this clone: Its antigen is undetermined.

V lost 5 bases and J lost 6, with 14 bases in between. This CDR3 comprises 15 residues. Looked up from germline, CDR1 is SEHNR and CDR2 is FQNEAQ (reference sequence). The sample here was peripheral blood, taken on day 0 of AZD1222 vaccination. The V and J genes are TRBV7-9 and TRBJ1-6, with D possibly being TRBD1 (6 bases). The clonotype comes from an adult in good health. The CDR3 DNA follows: TGTGCCAGCAGCCGCAGGGGCGTCGGTAATTCACCCCTCCACTTT. Translated, it gives CASSRRGVGNSPLHF.